This T cell receptor (beta chain) was sequenced in a study of memory CD4+ T cells and cytomegalovirus serostatus. Trimming removed 8 bases from V and 4 bases from J; junction bases left unmatched: 10. In germline, CDR1 is SEHNR, CDR2 FQNEAQ (reference sequence). The CDR3 runs to 14 residues. The repertoire was sequenced with immunoSEQ multiplex PCR; TCRdb's copy has only in-frame clones and lacks some. The data show almost 55,000 clones, around 78% seen once. Single viable CD3+CD4+CD8-CD45RO+ cells were sorted as the memory CD4+ T cells. The V and J genes are TRBV7-9 and TRBJ2-5; TRBD2 agrees at 7 bases. The origin of this receptor is an adult in good health and CMV-seronegative. Sequenced input: memory CD4+ T cells from blood. The CDR3 is CASRSSGGRETQYF. The DNA of the CDR3 is TGTGCCAGCCGCTCTAGCGGAGGGCGAGAGACCCAGTACTTC.